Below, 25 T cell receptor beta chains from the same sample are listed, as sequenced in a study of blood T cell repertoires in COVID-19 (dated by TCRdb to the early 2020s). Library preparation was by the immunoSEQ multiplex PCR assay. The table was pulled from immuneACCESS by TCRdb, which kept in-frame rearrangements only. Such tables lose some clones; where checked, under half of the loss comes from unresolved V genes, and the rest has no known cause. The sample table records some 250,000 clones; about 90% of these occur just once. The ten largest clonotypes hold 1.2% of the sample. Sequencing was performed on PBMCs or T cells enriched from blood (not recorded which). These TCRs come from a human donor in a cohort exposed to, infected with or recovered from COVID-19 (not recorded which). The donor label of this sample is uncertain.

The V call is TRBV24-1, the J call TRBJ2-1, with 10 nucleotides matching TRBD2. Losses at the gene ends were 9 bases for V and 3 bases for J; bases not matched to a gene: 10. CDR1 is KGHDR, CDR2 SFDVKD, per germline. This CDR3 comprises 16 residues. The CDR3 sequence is CATSPNSGGYYNEQFF. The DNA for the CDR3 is TGTGCCACCTCTCCGAATAGCGGGGGGTACTACAATGAGCAGTTCTTC.

CDR3 in amino acids: CAISESESTAPYEQYF. CDR3 nucleotide sequence: TGTGCCATCAGTGAGTCTGAATCGACAGCACCCTACGAGCAGTACTTC. This chain connects TRBV10-3 to TRBJ2-7; possibly TRBD1 for D (5 bases). Trimming removed 0 bases from V and 2 bases from J, with 14 bases in between. The CDR3 totals 16 residues. From germline, CDR1 is ENHRY and CDR2 SYGVKD.

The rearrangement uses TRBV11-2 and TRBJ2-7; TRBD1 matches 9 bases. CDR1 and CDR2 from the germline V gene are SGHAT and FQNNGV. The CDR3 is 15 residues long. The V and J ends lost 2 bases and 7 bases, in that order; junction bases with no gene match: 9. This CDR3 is CASSLTGTGLGEQYF. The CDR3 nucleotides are TGTGCCAGCAGCTTAACAGGGACAGGGCTGGGGGAGCAGTACTTC.

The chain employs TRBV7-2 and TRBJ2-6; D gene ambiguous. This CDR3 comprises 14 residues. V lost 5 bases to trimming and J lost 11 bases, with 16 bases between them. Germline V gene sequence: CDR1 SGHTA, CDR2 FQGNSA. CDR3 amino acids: CASSPAAQSHVLTF. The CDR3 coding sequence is TGTGCCAGCAGCCCGGCGGCGCAATCCCACGTCCTGACTTTC. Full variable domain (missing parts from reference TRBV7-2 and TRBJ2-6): GAGVSQSPSNKVTEKGKDVELRCDPISGHTALYWYRQSLGQGLEFLIYFQGNSAPDKSGLPSDRFSAERTGGSVSTLTIQRTQQEDSAVYLCASSPAAQSHVLTFGAGSRLTVL.

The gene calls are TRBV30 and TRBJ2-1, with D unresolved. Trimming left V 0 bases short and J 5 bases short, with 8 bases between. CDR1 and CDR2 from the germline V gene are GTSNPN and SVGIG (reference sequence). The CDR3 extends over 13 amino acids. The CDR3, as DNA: TGTGCCTGGAGTGTAAGGAGAGACAATGAGCAGTTCTTC. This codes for CAWSVRRDNEQFF.

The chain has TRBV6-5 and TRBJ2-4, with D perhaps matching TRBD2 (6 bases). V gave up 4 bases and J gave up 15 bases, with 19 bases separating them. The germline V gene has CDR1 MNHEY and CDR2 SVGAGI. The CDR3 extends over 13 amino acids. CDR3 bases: TGTGCCAGCAGTTCGGGGACTGTCGGGGGTCTGTACTTC. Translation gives CASSSGTVGGLYF.

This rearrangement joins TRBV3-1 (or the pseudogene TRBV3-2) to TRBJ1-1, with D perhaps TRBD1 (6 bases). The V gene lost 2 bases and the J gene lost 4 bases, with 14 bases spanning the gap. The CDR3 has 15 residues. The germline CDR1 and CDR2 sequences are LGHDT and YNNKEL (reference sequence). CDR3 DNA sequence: TGTGCCAGCAGCCAAACGGGGACACCAACCACTGAAGCTTTCTTT. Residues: CASSQTGTPTTEAFF.

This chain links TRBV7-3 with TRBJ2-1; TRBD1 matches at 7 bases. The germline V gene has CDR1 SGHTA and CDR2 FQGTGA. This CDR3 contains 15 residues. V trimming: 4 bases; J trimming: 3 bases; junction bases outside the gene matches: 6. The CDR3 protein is CASSSRQGDYNEQFF. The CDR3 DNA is TGTGCCAGCAGCTCCCGACAGGGAGACTACAATGAGCAGTTCTTC.

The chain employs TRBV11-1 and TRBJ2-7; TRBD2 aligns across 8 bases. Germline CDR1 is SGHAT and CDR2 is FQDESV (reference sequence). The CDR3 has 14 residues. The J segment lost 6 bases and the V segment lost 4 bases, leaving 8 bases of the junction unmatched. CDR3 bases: TGTGCCAGCAGCTCATTCCGGGGGGGATCCGAGCAGTACTTC. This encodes CASSSFRGGSEQYF.

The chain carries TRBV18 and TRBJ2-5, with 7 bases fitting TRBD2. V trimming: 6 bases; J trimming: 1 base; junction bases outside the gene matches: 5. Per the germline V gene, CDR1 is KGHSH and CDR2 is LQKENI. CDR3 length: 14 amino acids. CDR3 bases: TGTGCCAGCTCTCGGGGGGATGGCCAAGAGACCCAGTACTTC. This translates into CASSRGDGQETQYF.

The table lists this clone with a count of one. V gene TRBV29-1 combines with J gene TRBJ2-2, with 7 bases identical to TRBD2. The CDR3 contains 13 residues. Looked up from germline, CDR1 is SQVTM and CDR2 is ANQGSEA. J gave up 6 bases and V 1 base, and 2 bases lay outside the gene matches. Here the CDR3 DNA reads TGCAGCGTTGAAGGGGAGGGGCCCGGGGAGCTGTTTTTT. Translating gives CSVEGEGPGELFF.

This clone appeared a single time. CDR3: CASSAQGGTEAFF. The DNA of the CDR3 is TGTGCCAGTAGTGCACAGGGTGGCACTGAAGCTTTCTTT. The V call is TRBV19, the J call TRBJ1-1, with D possibly being TRBD1 (6 bases). This CDR3 is built from 13 residues. The germline V and J ends were trimmed by 5 bases and 4 bases, with 11 bases remaining between them. Germline V gene sequence: CDR1 LNHDA, CDR2 SQIVND (reference sequence).

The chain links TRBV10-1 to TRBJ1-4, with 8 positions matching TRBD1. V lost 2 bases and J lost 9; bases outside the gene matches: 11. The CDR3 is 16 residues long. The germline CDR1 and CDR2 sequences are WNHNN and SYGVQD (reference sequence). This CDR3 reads CASSEGSGQGAKKLFF. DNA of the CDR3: TGCGCCAGCAGTGAGGGCTCGGGGCAGGGGGCGAAAAAACTGTTTTTT.

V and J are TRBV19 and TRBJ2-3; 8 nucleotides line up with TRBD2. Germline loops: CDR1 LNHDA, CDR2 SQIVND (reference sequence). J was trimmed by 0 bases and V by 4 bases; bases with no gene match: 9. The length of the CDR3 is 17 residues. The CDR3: CASSTRRSGVSTDTQYF. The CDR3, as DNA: TGTGCCAGTAGTACCCGGCGTAGCGGGGTAAGCACAGATACGCAGTATTTT. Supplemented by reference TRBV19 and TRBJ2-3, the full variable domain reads DGGITQSPKYLFRKEGQNVTLSCEQNLNHDAMYWYRQDPGQGLRLIYYSQIVNDFQKGDIAEGYSVSREKKESFPLTVTSAQKNPTAFYLCASSTRRSGVSTDTQYFGPGTRLTVL.

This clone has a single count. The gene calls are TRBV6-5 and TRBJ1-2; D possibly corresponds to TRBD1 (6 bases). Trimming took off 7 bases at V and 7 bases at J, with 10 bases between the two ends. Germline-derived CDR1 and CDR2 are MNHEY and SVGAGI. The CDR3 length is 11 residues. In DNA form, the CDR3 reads TGTGCCAGCACGCAGGGGTCTGGCTACACCTTC. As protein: CASTQGSGYTF.

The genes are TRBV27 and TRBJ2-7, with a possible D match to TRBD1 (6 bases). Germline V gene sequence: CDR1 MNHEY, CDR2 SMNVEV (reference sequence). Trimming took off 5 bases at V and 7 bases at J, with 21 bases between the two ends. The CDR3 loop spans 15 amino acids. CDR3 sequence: CASSPAELGAEEQYF. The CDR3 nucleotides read TGTGCCAGCAGTCCCGCGGAGCTGGGGGCAGAAGAGCAGTACTTC.

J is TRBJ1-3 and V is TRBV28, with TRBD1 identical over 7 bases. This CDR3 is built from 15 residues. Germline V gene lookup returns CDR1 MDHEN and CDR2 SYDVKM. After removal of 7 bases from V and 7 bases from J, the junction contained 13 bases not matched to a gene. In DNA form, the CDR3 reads TGTGCCAGCACCGGAGGCGGACAGGTCGCGAACACCATATATTTT. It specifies CASTGGGQVANTIYF.

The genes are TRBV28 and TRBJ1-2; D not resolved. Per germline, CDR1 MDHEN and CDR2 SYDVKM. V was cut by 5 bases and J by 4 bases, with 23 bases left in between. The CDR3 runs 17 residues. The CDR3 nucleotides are TGTGCCAGCAGTCCGTTACTACCGGGTCGCACCCGCTATGGCTACACCTTC. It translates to CASSPLLPGRTRYGYTF.

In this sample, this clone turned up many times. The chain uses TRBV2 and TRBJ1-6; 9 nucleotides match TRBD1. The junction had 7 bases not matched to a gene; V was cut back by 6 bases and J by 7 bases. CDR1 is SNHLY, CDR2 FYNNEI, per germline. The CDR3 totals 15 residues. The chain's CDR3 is CASRDGTGRNSPLHF. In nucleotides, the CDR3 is TGTGCCAGCAGAGACGGGACAGGGAGGAATTCACCCCTCCACTTT.

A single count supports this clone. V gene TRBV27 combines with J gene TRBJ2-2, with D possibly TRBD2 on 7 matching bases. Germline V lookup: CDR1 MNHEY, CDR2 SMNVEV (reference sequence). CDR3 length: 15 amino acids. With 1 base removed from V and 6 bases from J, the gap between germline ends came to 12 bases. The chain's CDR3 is CASSLLGGPSGELFF. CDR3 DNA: TGTGCCAGCAGTTTATTGGGGGGGCCTTCCGGGGAGCTGTTTTTT.

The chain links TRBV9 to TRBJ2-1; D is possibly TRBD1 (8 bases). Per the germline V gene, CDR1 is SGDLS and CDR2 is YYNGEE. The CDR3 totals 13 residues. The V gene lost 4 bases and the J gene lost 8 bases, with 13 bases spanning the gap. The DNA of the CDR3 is TGTGCCAGCAGCCAGGGGGCGGGGGATGAGCAGTTCTTC. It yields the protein CASSQGAGDEQFF.

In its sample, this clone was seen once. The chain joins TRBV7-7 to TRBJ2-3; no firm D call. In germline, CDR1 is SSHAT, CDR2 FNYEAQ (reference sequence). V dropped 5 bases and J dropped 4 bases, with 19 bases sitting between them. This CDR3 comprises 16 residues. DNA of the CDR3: TGTGCCAGCAGCCTCCGAGGTCTGAAACACGCAGATACGCAGTATTTT. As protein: CASSLRGLKHADTQYF.

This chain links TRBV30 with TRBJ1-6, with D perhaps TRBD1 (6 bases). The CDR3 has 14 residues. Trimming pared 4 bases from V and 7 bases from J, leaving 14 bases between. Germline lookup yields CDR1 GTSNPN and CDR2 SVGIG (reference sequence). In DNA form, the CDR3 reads TGTGCCTGGACGCGCCCAGGGGAGAATTCACCCCTCCACTTT. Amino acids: CAWTRPGENSPLHF.

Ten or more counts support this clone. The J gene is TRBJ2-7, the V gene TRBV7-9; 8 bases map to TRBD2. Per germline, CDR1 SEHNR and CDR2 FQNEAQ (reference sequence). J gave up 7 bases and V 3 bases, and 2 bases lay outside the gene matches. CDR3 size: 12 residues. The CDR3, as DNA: TGTGCCAGCAGCTTCCCGGGGGGGGAGCAGTACTTC. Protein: CASSFPGGEQYF.

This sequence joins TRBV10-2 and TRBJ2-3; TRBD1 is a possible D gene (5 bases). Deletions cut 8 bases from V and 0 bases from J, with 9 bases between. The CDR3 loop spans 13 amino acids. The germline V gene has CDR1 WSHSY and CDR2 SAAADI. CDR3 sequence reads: CASQGASTDTQYF. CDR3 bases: TGCGCCAGCCAAGGGGCTAGCACAGATACGCAGTATTTT.